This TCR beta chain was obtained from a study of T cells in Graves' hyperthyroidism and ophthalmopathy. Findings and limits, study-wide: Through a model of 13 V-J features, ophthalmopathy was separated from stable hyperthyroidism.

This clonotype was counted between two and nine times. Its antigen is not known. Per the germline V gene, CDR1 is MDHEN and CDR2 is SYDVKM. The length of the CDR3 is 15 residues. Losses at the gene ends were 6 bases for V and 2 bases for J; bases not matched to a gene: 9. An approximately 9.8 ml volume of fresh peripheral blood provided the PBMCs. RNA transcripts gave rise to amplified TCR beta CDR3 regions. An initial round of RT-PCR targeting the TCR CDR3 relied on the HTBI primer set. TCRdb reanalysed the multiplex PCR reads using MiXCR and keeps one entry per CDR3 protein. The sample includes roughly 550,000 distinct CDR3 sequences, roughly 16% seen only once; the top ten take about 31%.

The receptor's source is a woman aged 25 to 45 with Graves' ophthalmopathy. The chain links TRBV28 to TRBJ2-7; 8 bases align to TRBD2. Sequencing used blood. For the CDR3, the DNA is TGTGCCAGCAGACTTAGACTAGCGTTTGCCTACGAGCAGTACTTC. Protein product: CASRLRLAFAYEQYF.